Sequencing of this T cell receptor (beta chain) was carried out in a study of blood T cell repertoires in COVID-19. Study overall: Acute-phase and convalescent COVID-19 samples originated in the United States, Italy and Spain. PBMCs, B-cell-depleted T cells, or T cells provided the cDNA or gDNA that made up the material.

Losses at the gene ends were 6 bases for V and 3 bases for J; bases not matched to a gene: 3. CDR1 is MNHEY and CDR2 is SVGAGI in the germline V gene. There are 14 residues in the CDR3. Method: immunoSEQ multiplex PCR; TCRdb's copy keeps in-frame clones and lacks some. The sample contains just over 300,000 clones, around nine tenths of which appear only once. Participant-reported clinical history was the basis for cohort assignment. All recovered Cohort 3 donors got two negative PCRs, got clearance, or saw symptom resolution. This TCR was recovered from a woman aged 40 to 50 who had recovered from COVID-19. Sequencing input: PBMCs or T cells enriched from blood (not recorded which). The chain links TRBV6-5 to TRBJ2-1, with 9 bases matching TRBD1. CDR3 in amino acids: CASRRDRDYNEQFF. For the CDR3, the DNA is TGTGCCAGCAGAAGGGACAGGGACTACAATGAGCAGTTCTTC.